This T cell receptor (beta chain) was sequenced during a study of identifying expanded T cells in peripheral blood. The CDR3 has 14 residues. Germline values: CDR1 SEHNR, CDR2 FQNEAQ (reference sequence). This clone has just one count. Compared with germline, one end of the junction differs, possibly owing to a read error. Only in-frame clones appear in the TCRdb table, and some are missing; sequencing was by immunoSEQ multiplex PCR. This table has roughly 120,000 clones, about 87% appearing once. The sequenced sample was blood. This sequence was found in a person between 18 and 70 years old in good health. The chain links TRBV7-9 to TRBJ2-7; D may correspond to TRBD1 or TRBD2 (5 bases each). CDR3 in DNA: TGTGCCAGCAGTTTAGGGGACGGTGCCTACGAGCAGTACTTC. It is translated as CASSLGDGAYEQYF. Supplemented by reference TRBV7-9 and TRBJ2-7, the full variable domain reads DTGVSQNPRHKITKRGQNVTFRCDPISEHNRLYWYRQTLGQGPEFLTYFQNEAQLEKSRLLSDRFSAERPKGSFSTLEIQRTEQGDSAMYLCASSLGDGAYEQYFGPGTRLTVT.